This is a list of T cell receptor beta chains from one sample in a study of blood T cell repertoires in COVID-19. Clones were read by immunoSEQ multiplex PCR, and TCRdb kept only the in-frame ones, dropping some. The sample includes around 100,000 clones, around 82% of them seen just once. The sequencing sample was made of peripheral blood. These TCRs come from a human donor in a cohort sampled during active or convalescent COVID-19. CDR3s include the opening cysteine and the closing phenylalanine or tryptophan. Each record gives: J gene, V gene, D gene, clone size, CDR3 protein, CDR3 DNA. The D gene is left open where the match is weak. Only some rows state a clone size, as once, few, many or a class for expanded clones.

TRBJ2-3 | TRBV2 | TRBD2 | once | CASSEGTSVDTQYF | TGTGCCAGCAGTGAAGGGACTAGCGTGGATACGCAGTATTTT
TRBJ2-5 | TRBV5-1 | . | . | CASSLVQGSQETQYF | TGCGCCAGCAGCTTGGTACAGGGTTCGCAAGAGACCCAGTACTTC
TRBJ2-7 | TRBV6-5 | . | few | CASSPLPRYEQYF | TGTGCCAGCAGCCCCCTACCTCGCTACGAGCAGTACTTC
TRBJ1-2 | TRBV7-2 | . | once | CASSLVGGSDYGYTF | TGTGCCAGCAGCTTAGTAGGAGGTTCCGACTATGGCTACACCTTC
TRBJ1-1 | TRBV6-4 | . | . | CASSAEANTEAFF | TGTGCCAGCAGCGCGGAGGCGAACACTGAAGCTTTCTTT
TRBJ1-4 | TRBV19 | TRBD1 | . | CASSMDRGDEKLFF | TGTGCCAGTAGTATGGACAGGGGCGATGAAAAACTGTTTTTT
TRBJ1-1 | TRBV5-1 | . | . | CASSLDPRGTEAFF | TGCGCCAGCAGCTTGGATCCCAGAGGGACTGAAGCTTTCTTT
TRBJ2-7 | TRBV5-4 | . | . | CASSLETVYEQYF | TGTGCCAGCAGCTTGGAGACAGTTTACGAGCAGTACTTC
TRBJ1-1 | TRBV5-5 | . | . | CASSLARETEAFF | TGTGCCAGCAGCTTGGCGCGGGAGACTGAAGCTTTCTTT
TRBJ1-1 | TRBV29-1 | . | . | CSVEPRGGLNTEAFF | TGCAGCGTTGAACCCCGGGGAGGACTGAACACTGAAGCTTTCTTT
TRBJ2-1 | TRBV7-9 | . | . | CASSLALGGRPVF | TGTGCCAGCAGCTTAGCGCTTGGGGGGAGACCCGTCTTC
TRBJ1-1 | TRBV5-1 | . | . | CASSLSGGLNTEAFF | TGCGCCAGCAGCTTGTCGGGGGGCTTGAACACTGAAGCTTTCTTT
TRBJ2-7 | TRBV19 | . | once | CASSLASRGFYEQYF | TGTGCCAGTAGTCTAGCGTCCAGGGGGTTCTACGAGCAGTACTTC
TRBJ1-4 | TRBV3-1/TRBV3-2 | TRBD1 | . | CASSLGQGGYEKLFF | TGTGCCAGCAGCCTCGGACAGGGGGGTTATGAAAAACTGTTTTTT
TRBJ1-1 | TRBV9 | TRBD1 | . | CASSGQGRTEAFF | TGTGCCAGCAGCGGACAGGGAAGGACTGAAGCTTTCTTT
TRBJ1-2 | TRBV6-5 | TRBD1 | . | CASSYRGQGIGYTF | TGTGCCAGCAGTTACCGAGGACAGGGAATAGGCTACACCTTC
TRBJ1-3 | TRBV2 | . | . | CASSGDRNTIYF | TGTGCCAGCAGTGGGGACAGAAACACCATATATTTT